Listed below are T cell receptor beta chains from one sample, sequenced in a study of blood T cell repertoires in COVID-19. Data came from immunoSEQ multiplex PCR; TCRdb stores just in-frame clones and leaves some out. The sample includes hundreds of thousands of clones, roughly 90% of them seen just once. Sequencing was performed on peripheral blood. The origin of the receptors is a woman in her 30s with COVID-19, enrolled during active disease. Each CDR3 is given with its conserved first and last residue. The order of the fields is CDR3 DNA, CDR3 protein, clone size, J gene, D gene, V gene. A D gene is named only where the DNA matches it firmly. Clone size appears in some rows only: once, few, many, or a class for an expanded clone.

cdr3_nt: TGCGCCAGCAGCCAAGAGCAAGGAGCGGAGCTGTTTTTT; cdr3_aa: CASSQEQGAELFF; clone_size: NA; j_call: TRBJ2-2; d_call: NA; v_call: TRBV4-1
cdr3_nt: TGCGCCAGCAGTGATAGGAGGGGATCAGGGGAAAAACTGTTTTTT; cdr3_aa: CASSDRRGSGEKLFF; clone_size: NA; j_call: TRBJ1-4; d_call: NA; v_call: TRBV10-1
cdr3_nt: TGTGCCAGCACGCCGACGTTGGGGCATGAGCAGTTCTTC; cdr3_aa: CASTPTLGHEQFF; clone_size: NA; j_call: TRBJ2-1; d_call: NA; v_call: TRBV5-6
cdr3_nt: TGTGCCAGCAGCTCCCGGGACAGACTCACAGATACGCAGTATTTT; cdr3_aa: CASSSRDRLTDTQYF; clone_size: NA; j_call: TRBJ2-3; d_call: TRBD1; v_call: TRBV7-9
cdr3_nt: TGTGCCAGTAGTATGTTTGGGGGACAGAACACCGGGGAGCTGTTTTTT; cdr3_aa: CASSMFGGQNTGELFF; clone_size: NA; j_call: TRBJ2-2; d_call: NA; v_call: TRBV19
cdr3_nt: TGTGCCAGCAGCCAAACAGGCGGCTACACCTTC; cdr3_aa: CASSQTGGYTF; clone_size: NA; j_call: TRBJ1-2; d_call: NA; v_call: TRBV3-1/TRBV3-2
cdr3_nt: TGTGCCAGCAGGGGAGGCGTGAGCTATGGCTACACCTTC; cdr3_aa: CASRGGVSYGYTF; clone_size: NA; j_call: TRBJ1-2; d_call: NA; v_call: TRBV5-5
cdr3_nt: TGTGCCAGCAGGCGGCGCGATGGGGGGAAAGCTTTCTTT; cdr3_aa: CASRRRDGGKAFF; clone_size: NA; j_call: TRBJ1-1; d_call: NA; v_call: TRBV6-5
cdr3_nt: TGTGCCAGCAGTGAAGCCCAACAGGCGAGTGGCTACACCTTC; cdr3_aa: CASSEAQQASGYTF; clone_size: NA; j_call: TRBJ1-2; d_call: NA; v_call: TRBV6-1
cdr3_nt: TGTGCCAGCAGCTCCGGGGTTGGCTATGAGCAGTTCTTC; cdr3_aa: CASSSGVGYEQFF; clone_size: NA; j_call: TRBJ2-1; d_call: NA; v_call: TRBV12-3/TRBV12-4
cdr3_nt: TGTGCCAGCAGCTTAGTTGTAGGGAGGACCGGGGAGCTGTTTTTT; cdr3_aa: CASSLVVGRTGELFF; clone_size: once; j_call: TRBJ2-2; d_call: NA; v_call: TRBV7-6
cdr3_nt: TGTGCCAGCAGCCGTCAGGCGGGGGGGGGCCTAGATACGCAGTATTTT; cdr3_aa: CASSRQAGGGLDTQYF; clone_size: NA; j_call: TRBJ2-3; d_call: TRBD2; v_call: TRBV7-2
cdr3_nt: TGTGCCACCAGCAGAGATTTCGCGGGGGAGGGAAATGAGCAGTTCTTC; cdr3_aa: CATSRDFAGEGNEQFF; clone_size: NA; j_call: TRBJ2-1; d_call: TRBD2; v_call: TRBV15
cdr3_nt: TGCGCCAGCAGCTTGGGCAGGGTTGGTCCAGATACGCAGTATTTT; cdr3_aa: CASSLGRVGPDTQYF; clone_size: NA; j_call: TRBJ2-3; d_call: NA; v_call: TRBV5-1
cdr3_nt: TGTGCCAGCAGGGCAGGGAATGGTGAGCAGTTCTTC; cdr3_aa: CASRAGNGEQFF; clone_size: once; j_call: TRBJ2-1; d_call: NA; v_call: TRBV9
cdr3_nt: TGTGCCAGCAGAGCAACGACAGGGGTGAACACTGAAGCTTTCTTT; cdr3_aa: CASRATTGVNTEAFF; clone_size: NA; j_call: TRBJ1-1; d_call: TRBD1; v_call: TRBV6-5
cdr3_nt: TGTGCCACCAGTGACACCGGGACAGGGGCTGAAGCTTTCTTT; cdr3_aa: CATSDTGTGAEAFF; clone_size: NA; j_call: TRBJ1-1; d_call: TRBD1; v_call: TRBV24-1
cdr3_nt: TGTGCCAGTAGTATTGGAGGGACCCGAACGCCCCTCCACTTT; cdr3_aa: CASSIGGTRTPLHF; clone_size: NA; j_call: TRBJ1-6; d_call: NA; v_call: TRBV19
cdr3_nt: TGTGCCAGCAGCGTAGCCCCTAGCGGTGGTGAGACCCAGTACTTC; cdr3_aa: CASSVAPSGGETQYF; clone_size: NA; j_call: TRBJ2-5; d_call: TRBD2; v_call: TRBV9
cdr3_nt: TGTGCCAGCAGCCGCGGGGGGGCCGGCACAGATACGCAGTATTTT; cdr3_aa: CASSRGGAGTDTQYF; clone_size: NA; j_call: TRBJ2-3; d_call: TRBD2; v_call: TRBV6-5
cdr3_nt: TGTGCCAGCCGCCGCGGTTTGAACACTGAAGCTTTCTTT; cdr3_aa: CASRRGLNTEAFF; clone_size: NA; j_call: TRBJ1-1; d_call: NA; v_call: TRBV6-5
cdr3_nt: TGTGCCAGCTCACCTCAGACAGGAAACACCATATATTTT; cdr3_aa: CASSPQTGNTIYF; clone_size: NA; j_call: TRBJ1-3; d_call: NA; v_call: TRBV18
cdr3_nt: TGTGCCAGCAGTTTTAGACAGGGGGCTTCCAAAAACATTCAGTACTTC; cdr3_aa: CASSFRQGASKNIQYF; clone_size: NA; j_call: TRBJ2-4; d_call: TRBD1; v_call: TRBV27
cdr3_nt: TGTGCCAGCAGTTTGGTTTTACAAAACACCGGGGAGCTGTTTTTT; cdr3_aa: CASSLVLQNTGELFF; clone_size: NA; j_call: TRBJ2-2; d_call: NA; v_call: TRBV28
cdr3_nt: TGTGCCAGCAGTCCTGAGACAGGGGGGGGAGGCTACACCTTC; cdr3_aa: CASSPETGGGGYTF; clone_size: once; j_call: TRBJ1-2; d_call: TRBD1; v_call: TRBV2
cdr3_nt: TGTGCCATCAGTGAGTCGAGGGATTCACCCCTCCACTTT; cdr3_aa: CAISESRDSPLHF; clone_size: few; j_call: TRBJ1-6; d_call: NA; v_call: TRBV10-3
cdr3_nt: TGTGCCAGCAGCCAAGAACGGGTTAACACTGAAGCTTTCTTT; cdr3_aa: CASSQERVNTEAFF; clone_size: NA; j_call: TRBJ1-1; d_call: NA; v_call: TRBV3-1/TRBV3-2
cdr3_nt: TGTGCCAGCAGCTTCACATGGGCTGAAAAACTGTTTTTT; cdr3_aa: CASSFTWAEKLFF; clone_size: NA; j_call: TRBJ1-4; d_call: NA; v_call: TRBV5-5
cdr3_nt: TGTGCCAGCAGCTTAAGGTCAGGGGTGCCCGGGGAGCTGTTTTTT; cdr3_aa: CASSLRSGVPGELFF; clone_size: few; j_call: TRBJ2-2; d_call: NA; v_call: TRBV7-9
cdr3_nt: TGTGCCATCAGTGGGGGACTAGCCGAGCAGTTCTTC; cdr3_aa: CAISGGLAEQFF; clone_size: NA; j_call: TRBJ2-1; d_call: TRBD2; v_call: TRBV10-3
cdr3_nt: TGCGCCAGCAGCCAAGCTGGACAGGGTTCACCCCTCCACTTT; cdr3_aa: CASSQAGQGSPLHF; clone_size: NA; j_call: TRBJ1-6; d_call: TRBD1; v_call: TRBV4-3
cdr3_nt: TGTGCCAGCACCCGAGATTGGGACTCCGGGGAGCTGTTTTTT; cdr3_aa: CASTRDWDSGELFF; clone_size: NA; j_call: TRBJ2-2; d_call: NA; v_call: TRBV28
cdr3_nt: TGTGCCAGCAAGCGGGGGGGCCTGCGGGAGACCCAGTACTTC; cdr3_aa: CASKRGGLRETQYF; clone_size: NA; j_call: TRBJ2-5; d_call: TRBD2; v_call: TRBV2
cdr3_nt: TGCGCCAGCAGCTTGGAGGGACAGGGGTCAAGCGGAAACACCATATATTTT; cdr3_aa: CASSLEGQGSSGNTIYF; clone_size: NA; j_call: TRBJ1-3; d_call: TRBD1; v_call: TRBV5-1
cdr3_nt: TGTGCCAGCAGTCCAGGCTTTTCCGGGACAGAAGCTTTCTTT; cdr3_aa: CASSPGFSGTEAFF; clone_size: NA; j_call: TRBJ1-1; d_call: NA; v_call: TRBV28
cdr3_nt: TGTGCCAGCAGTGAAGCCATGGGGGGGCCTTACAATGAGCAGTTCTTC; cdr3_aa: CASSEAMGGPYNEQFF; clone_size: NA; j_call: TRBJ2-1; d_call: NA; v_call: TRBV2
cdr3_nt: TGTGCCAGCAGCAAGTACCAGGGGGCGGGCTATGGCTACACCTTC; cdr3_aa: CASSKYQGAGYGYTF; clone_size: NA; j_call: TRBJ1-2; d_call: TRBD1; v_call: TRBV9
cdr3_nt: TGTGCCAGTAGCTCCGGACTAGGCACAGATACGCAGTATTTT; cdr3_aa: CASSSGLGTDTQYF; clone_size: NA; j_call: TRBJ2-3; d_call: TRBD2; v_call: TRBV19
cdr3_nt: TGTGCCAGCTCACTGAGACTAGCGAGTTTCGAGACCCAGTACTTC; cdr3_aa: CASSLRLASFETQYF; clone_size: NA; j_call: TRBJ2-5; d_call: TRBD2; v_call: TRBV18
cdr3_nt: TGTGCCAGCGCGCGACAGGCAAACACCATATATTTT; cdr3_aa: CASARQANTIYF; clone_size: NA; j_call: TRBJ1-3; d_call: NA; v_call: TRBV6-5
cdr3_nt: TGTGCCAGCAGCTTAAGTGGGACAGGGACTTATAGCAATCAGCCCCAGCATTTT; cdr3_aa: CASSLSGTGTYSNQPQHF; clone_size: NA; j_call: TRBJ1-5; d_call: TRBD1; v_call: TRBV5-6
cdr3_nt: TGTGCCAGCAGCTTTAGCGGGGGGGCTGAGACCCAGTACTTC; cdr3_aa: CASSFSGGAETQYF; clone_size: NA; j_call: TRBJ2-5; d_call: TRBD2; v_call: TRBV9
cdr3_nt: TGCAGTGCTAGTCGGTCGCGGGGTCCTAATTCACCCCTCCACTTT; cdr3_aa: CSASRSRGPNSPLHF; clone_size: NA; j_call: TRBJ1-6; d_call: NA; v_call: TRBV20-1
cdr3_nt: TGTGCCAGCAGTTTTCTGGGACTAGCGGGGGTCGGGGCCAACGTCCTGACTTTC; cdr3_aa: CASSFLGLAGVGANVLTF; clone_size: NA; j_call: TRBJ2-6; d_call: TRBD2; v_call: TRBV27
cdr3_nt: TGCGCCAGCAGCCACACCTCAGGGAATGAGCAGTTCTTC; cdr3_aa: CASSHTSGNEQFF; clone_size: NA; j_call: TRBJ2-1; d_call: NA; v_call: TRBV4-1
cdr3_nt: TGCGCCAGCAGCTTTACAGGGGAGCGGGAAAAACTGTTTTTT; cdr3_aa: CASSFTGEREKLFF; clone_size: NA; j_call: TRBJ1-4; d_call: TRBD1; v_call: TRBV5-1
cdr3_nt: TGTGCCAGCAGCTTAGCTCCGACAGGGGATAATAGTTCACCCCTCCACTTT; cdr3_aa: CASSLAPTGDNSSPLHF; clone_size: NA; j_call: TRBJ1-6; d_call: TRBD1; v_call: TRBV7-8
cdr3_nt: TGTGCCAGCAGCCGACAGGGGCGGTACACCGGGGAGCTGTTTTTT; cdr3_aa: CASSRQGRYTGELFF; clone_size: NA; j_call: TRBJ2-2; d_call: TRBD1; v_call: TRBV11-3
cdr3_nt: TGTGCCAGCAGCCCAACCGGGACAGGGGGGGAGCAGTACTTC; cdr3_aa: CASSPTGTGGEQYF; clone_size: once; j_call: TRBJ2-7; d_call: TRBD1; v_call: TRBV7-9
cdr3_nt: TGTGCCAGCAGCTTAACCCTCAGGGGAACTGAAGCTTTCTTT; cdr3_aa: CASSLTLRGTEAFF; clone_size: NA; j_call: TRBJ1-1; d_call: NA; v_call: TRBV11-2
cdr3_nt: TGTGCCAGCTCGTCCCGGGACAAGTACGAGCAGTACTTC; cdr3_aa: CASSSRDKYEQYF; clone_size: NA; j_call: TRBJ2-7; d_call: NA; v_call: TRBV18
cdr3_nt: TGTGCCAGCAGCATAGATATCTCCCGGGGCTACACCTTC; cdr3_aa: CASSIDISRGYTF; clone_size: NA; j_call: TRBJ1-2; d_call: NA; v_call: TRBV7-2